The 32 T cell receptor beta chains below were found in one sample sequenced in a study of OX40 agonist ivuxolimab in advanced cancers. Some clones are missing from TCRdb's copy, which holds only in-frame ones; the method was immunoSEQ multiplex PCR. The sample has roughly 48,000 clones, around 83% seen once. The sample was CD4+ or CD8+ T cells sorted from blood, taken in a trial of the OX40 agonist ivuxolimab. Receptor source: an adult with an advanced solid tumor such as melanoma, head and neck, liver or kidney cancer.

CDR3 nucleotide sequence: TGTGCCAGCAGCCGACCGGACAGGGGGAATGAAAAACTGTTTTTT. Protein product: CASSRPDRGNEKLFF. V and J are TRBV28 and TRBJ1-4; 10 nucleotides match TRBD1. The CDR3 spans 15 residues. J gave up 5 bases and V 6 bases, and 6 bases lay outside the gene matches. CDR1 MDHEN and CDR2 SYDVKM come from the germline V gene.

V gene TRBV4-2 combines with J gene TRBJ1-2; TRBD1 might be the D (6 bases). The CDR3 consists of 16 residues. Per germline, CDR1 LGHNA and CDR2 YNFKEQ. The V end lost 0 bases, the J end lost 1 base, and 12 bases lay between the germline ends. In DNA, the CDR3 is TGTGCCAGCAGCCAAGAGCAGGGGCCAGTTAACTATGGCTACACCTTC. This codes for CASSQEQGPVNYGYTF.

DNA of the CDR3: TGCGCCAGCAGCGTGACTCCGGGACAGCACTATGGCTACACCTTC. It translates to CASSVTPGQHYGYTF. This chain links TRBV5-1 with TRBJ1-2, with 7 nucleotides matching TRBD1. The CDR3 has 15 residues. Germline assignment: CDR1 SGHRS and CDR2 YFSETQ. J gave up 3 bases and V 4 bases, and 9 bases lay outside the gene matches. The full variable domain, in which reference TRBV5-1 and TRBJ1-2 provide the parts outside the CDR3, is KAGVTQTPRYLIKTRGQQVTLSCSPISGHRSVSWYQQTPGQGLQFLFEYFSETQRNKGNFPGRFSGRQFSNSRSEMNVSTLELGDSALYLCASSVTPGQHYGYTFGSGTRLTVV.

The rearrangement joins TRBV6-4 to TRBJ2-3; the D is unclear. The CDR3 sequence is 13 residues long. V shed 0 bases and J shed 5 bases, with 6 bases lying between them. CDR1 is MRHNA and CDR2 is SNTAGT in the germline V gene. The CDR3 here is CASSDSMVDTQYF. The CDR3 bases are TGTGCCAGCAGTGACTCGATGGTAGATACGCAGTATTTT.

The chain has TRBV6-5 and TRBJ1-1, with D perhaps TRBD1 (6 bases). V shed 5 bases and J shed 4 bases, with 17 bases lying between them. Per germline, CDR1 MNHEY and CDR2 SVGAGI. The CDR3 consists of 15 residues. CDR3 region: CASSKNRDGGTEAFF. DNA of the CDR3: TGTGCCAGCAGTAAAAACAGGGACGGCGGCACTGAAGCTTTCTTT.

J is TRBJ2-3 and V is TRBV28; 10 bases align to TRBD2. Trimming took 5 bases from V and 10 from J; bases not matched to a gene: 9. Per the germline V gene, CDR1 is MDHEN and CDR2 is SYDVKM. The CDR3 consists of 14 residues. The CDR3 coding sequence is TGTGCCAGCAGTACTAGCGGGGTTATAGGGGCGCAGTATTTT. It yields the protein CASSTSGVIGAQYF.

The V and J genes are TRBV28 and TRBJ2-7, with 7 bases fitting TRBD1. The CDR3 has 14 amino acids. The V gene's germline CDR1 is MDHEN and CDR2 SYDVKM. J gave up 3 bases and V 9 bases, and 11 bases lay outside the gene matches. CDR3 loop: CASTGTARLYEQYF. The CDR3, as DNA: TGTGCCAGTACGGGGACAGCGAGACTCTACGAGCAGTACTTC.

The V gene is TRBV2, the J gene TRBJ1-2, with 11 bases that match TRBD1. V lost 7 bases to trimming and J lost 7 bases; unmatched junction nucleotides: 11. CDR1 is SNHLY and CDR2 is FYNNEI in the germline V gene. The length of the CDR3 is 15 residues. CDR3 DNA: TGTGCCAGCATTCCCCCGGGACAGGGGGTCGGTGGCTACACCTTC. Translated: CASIPPGQGVGGYTF.

The V and J genes are TRBV28 and TRBJ1-3; unclear D gene. The CDR3 spans 15 residues. The ends were cut back, 2 bases at V and 0 bases at J, with 8 bases in the middle. Germline V gives CDR1 MDHEN, CDR2 SYDVKM. The CDR3 region is CASSLEQYSGNTIYF. The CDR3, as DNA: TGTGCCAGCAGTTTAGAACAGTACTCTGGAAACACCATATATTTT. The complete variable domain, with remaining parts taken from reference TRBV28 and TRBJ1-3, reads DVKVTQSSRYLVKRTGEKVFLECVQDMDHENMFWYRQDPGLGLRLIYFSYDVKMKEKGDIPEGYSVSREKKERFSLILESASTNQTSMYLCASSLEQYSGNTIYFGEGSWLTVV.

The rearrangement joins TRBV5-1 to TRBJ2-5; D gene uncertain. Deletions cut 1 base from V and 5 bases from J, with 9 bases between. The V gene's germline CDR1 is SGHRS and CDR2 YFSETQ. This CDR3 has 13 amino acids. The CDR3 loop reads CASSLYPRETQYF. The CDR3 DNA reads TGCGCCAGCAGCTTGTACCCGCGGGAGACCCAGTACTTC.

The chain joins TRBV2 to TRBJ2-3; 11 bases agree with TRBD2. This CDR3 is built from 19 residues. V lost 4 bases, J lost 3 bases, and 15 bases stayed unmatched. Germline V gene sequence: CDR1 SNHLY, CDR2 FYNNEI. In DNA, the CDR3 is TGTGCCAGCAGTGCATCTACTAGCGGGAGAGGTCGGGGAACAGATACGCAGTATTTT. Its protein product is CASSASTSGRGRGTDTQYF.

This clone was recorded a few times. The rearrangement links TRBV10-3 to TRBJ2-1, with TRBD2 matching 11 bases. In germline, CDR1 is ENHRY, CDR2 SYGVKD. The CDR3 covers 17 residues. V was pared by 2 bases and J by 8 bases, with 11 bases of the junction left unmatched. DNA for the CDR3: TGTGCCATCAGTGAGGGGCTAGCGGGAGGCGAGGGGGATGAGCAGTTCTTC. As protein: CAISEGLAGGEGDEQFF.

V gene TRBV5-1 combines with J gene TRBJ1-3, with D hard to call. The CDR3 has 14 residues. V was clipped by 2 bases and J by 9 bases, with 15 bases between them. Germline CDR1 SGHRS, CDR2 YFSETQ. The CDR3: CASSFLSEGSTIYF. CDR3 coding DNA: TGCGCCAGCAGCTTCCTCTCGGAGGGTTCCACCATATATTTT.

The gene calls are TRBV6-5 and TRBJ1-2, with a tentative D call TRBD1 (5 bases). Germline CDR1 and CDR2: MNHEY and SVGAGI. The CDR3 loop spans 15 amino acids. V was trimmed by 5 bases and J by 10 bases, leaving 23 bases between them. CDR3 amino acids: CASSPAGQGARHYTF. The CDR3 nucleotides read TGTGCCAGCAGTCCGGCCGGGCAGGGAGCCCGACACTACACCTTC.

This chain links TRBV4-2 with TRBJ1-3; D may be TRBD1 (5 bases). Trimming shortened V by 4 bases and J by 4 bases, and 17 bases separated the two germline ends. This CDR3 has 16 residues. Germline-derived CDR1 and CDR2 are LGHNA and YNFKEQ. As DNA, the CDR3 is TGTGCCAGCAGCCCCGCAGCAGTGGGGCTAGGAAACACCATATATTTT. This encodes CASSPAAVGLGNTIYF.

This rearrangement joins TRBV6-6 to TRBJ2-3; D not resolved. This CDR3 is built from 13 residues. Germline CDR1 is MNHNY and CDR2 is SVGAGI (reference sequence). Trimming took off 6 bases at V and 4 bases at J, with 11 bases between the two ends. The CDR3 nucleotides are TGTGCCAGCAGGCCCCTTAGTTCAGATACGCAGTATTTT. This codes for CASRPLSSDTQYF.

The chain employs TRBV10-1 and TRBJ2-1, with 11 bases lining up with TRBD2. Trimming cost V 7 bases and J 5 bases; bases outside gene matches: 10. The germline V gene encodes CDR1 WNHNN and CDR2 SYGVQD (reference sequence). The CDR3 contains 16 residues. The CDR3 here is CASTRRLAGTNNEQFF. The CDR3 nucleotides are TGCGCCAGCACTCGTCGACTAGCGGGAACCAACAATGAGCAGTTCTTC.

The genes are TRBV2 and TRBJ1-4, with a possible D match to TRBD1 (6 bases). Germline V gives CDR1 SNHLY, CDR2 FYNNEI. The V and J ends lost 1 base and 6 bases respectively, with 12 bases between them. This CDR3 contains 15 residues. The CDR3 reads CASSEETGRDEKLFF. The CDR3, as DNA: TGTGCCAGCAGTGAAGAGACAGGACGAGATGAAAAACTGTTTTTT.

The chain employs TRBV19 and TRBJ1-4; no firm D call. Trimming removed 5 bases from V and 8 bases from J, with 9 bases in between. The CDR3 sequence is 12 residues long. Germline V gives CDR1 LNHDA, CDR2 SQIVND (reference sequence). CDR3 bases: TGTGCCAGTAGTCCTCGAGAAGAAAAACTGTTTTTT. Its translation is CASSPREEKLFF.

The chain couples TRBV21-1 to TRBJ2-7; the listed D gene, TRBD2, was not tested against the DNA. TRBV21-1 is a pseudogene segment. The length of the CDR3 is 14 residues. The chain's CDR3 is CASSNGSRSYEQYF. CDR3 nucleotide sequence: TGTGCCAGCAGCAATGGTAGCCGCTCCTACGAGCAGTACTTC.

In DNA, the CDR3 is TGTGCCAGCAGTTTACAAGGGGATCAGCCCCAGCATTTT. Translated: CASSLQGDQPQHF. This chain uses TRBV6-6 with TRBJ1-5, with TRBD1 as a possible D gene (5 bases). The CDR3 contains 13 residues. Trimming removed 4 bases at V and 5 bases at J, with 9 bases between. Germline V lookup: CDR1 MNHNY, CDR2 SVGAGI (reference sequence).

The chain links TRBV30 to TRBJ2-2, with 15 bases aligning to TRBD2. Germline-derived CDR1 and CDR2 are GTSNPN and SVGIG (reference sequence). J was trimmed by 7 bases and V by 5 bases; bases with no gene match: 5. This CDR3 comprises 15 residues. The CDR3 DNA reads TGTGCCTGGGGACTAGCGGGAGGGCCGGGCGGGGAGCTGTTTTTT. The encoded protein is CAWGLAGGPGGELFF.

The chain uses TRBV11-2 and TRBJ1-5, with D uncertain. V gave up 5 bases and J gave up 4 bases, with 15 bases separating them. The CDR3 runs 15 residues. In germline, CDR1 is SGHAT, CDR2 FQNNGV. The CDR3 DNA is TGTGCCAGCAGCAAATCCGGGCTCTCGAATCAGCCCCAGCATTTT. This translates into CASSKSGLSNQPQHF.

The chain joins TRBV28 to TRBJ1-5, with D unresolved. Trimming shortened V by 5 bases and J by 7 bases, and 9 bases separated the two germline ends. The CDR3 covers 12 residues. Per the germline V gene, CDR1 is MDHEN and CDR2 is SYDVKM. CDR3 in amino acids: CASSLAGQPQHF. The CDR3 nucleotides read TGTGCCAGCAGTCTGGCCGGACAGCCCCAGCATTTT.

The chain has TRBV15 and TRBJ2-7; 9 bases align to TRBD2. The V gene's germline CDR1 is LNHNV and CDR2 YYDKDF (reference sequence). After removal of 0 bases from V and 2 bases from J, the junction contained 8 bases not matched to a gene. This CDR3 spans 17 amino acids. CDR3 residues: CATSREASSGTTYEQYF. CDR3 DNA: TGTGCCACCAGCAGAGAGGCCTCTAGCGGGACAACCTACGAGCAGTACTTC.

V is TRBV10-1 and J is TRBJ2-1; TRBD2 matches at 12 bases. V trimming: 5 bases; J trimming: 6 bases; junction bases outside the gene matches: 2. Germline V gene data show CDR1 as WNHNN and CDR2 as SYGVQD (reference sequence). CDR3 length equals 14 residues. The CDR3, as DNA: TGCGCCAGCAGTCGGACTAGCGGGGTCAATGAGCAGTTCTTC. This codes for CASSRTSGVNEQFF.

The chain joins TRBV9 to TRBJ2-5, with TRBD1 identical over 9 bases. The CDR3 extends over 14 amino acids. V was clipped by 4 bases and J by 4 bases; unmatched bases: 5. The V gene's germline CDR1 is SGDLS and CDR2 YYNGEE. The CDR3 reads CASSPTGGRETQYF. The CDR3 nucleotides are TGTGCCAGCAGCCCCACAGGGGGCCGAGAGACCCAGTACTTC.

J is TRBJ1-3 and V is TRBV15; 7 bases are shared with TRBD1. V dropped 2 bases and J dropped 4; count of bases not matched to a gene: 2. The CDR3 is made up of 14 amino acids. Germline V gene lookup returns CDR1 LNHNV and CDR2 YYDKDF (reference sequence). DNA of the CDR3: TGTGCCACCAGCAGACCGGGACAGGGAAACACCATATATTTT. This codes for CATSRPGQGNTIYF.

The chain recombines TRBV28 with TRBJ1-4; a weak D match, TRBD1 (6 bases). This CDR3 contains 13 residues. Germline V CDR1 and CDR2: MDHEN, SYDVKM. The V and J ends lost 3 bases and 6 bases respectively, with 8 bases between them. The CDR3 spells CASSFAGDEKLFF. The CDR3 nucleotides read TGTGCCAGCAGTTTTGCAGGGGATGAAAAACTGTTTTTT.

This chain uses TRBV18 with TRBJ1-4; a weak D match, TRBD1 (5 bases). V lost 8 bases and J lost 1, with 23 bases in between. The germline V gene has CDR1 KGHSH and CDR2 LQKENI. This CDR3 region has 18 residues. The CDR3 bases are TGTGCCAGCCGTGCCGGGACCGCAAAAAGGGTAACTAATGAAAAACTGTTTTTT. Translating it yields CASRAGTAKRVTNEKLFF.

The chain joins TRBV9 to TRBJ2-1; the D is unclear. Trimming took 0 bases from V and 6 from J, leaving 7 bases between them. This CDR3 is 13 amino acids long. Looked up from germline, CDR1 is SGDLS and CDR2 is YYNGEE. CDR3 protein: CASSVGDPNEQFF. In DNA form, the CDR3 reads TGTGCCAGCAGCGTAGGAGACCCCAATGAGCAGTTCTTC.

The chain joins TRBV7-3 to TRBJ2-7; 9 positions agree with TRBD2. The trim removed 2 bases at V and 3 bases at J, leaving 2 bases unmatched. Per germline, CDR1 SGHTA and CDR2 FQGTGA. The CDR3 runs to 14 residues. CDR3 region: CASSLSSGNYEQYF. CDR3 DNA sequence: TGTGCCAGCAGCTTATCTAGCGGGAACTACGAGCAGTACTTC.